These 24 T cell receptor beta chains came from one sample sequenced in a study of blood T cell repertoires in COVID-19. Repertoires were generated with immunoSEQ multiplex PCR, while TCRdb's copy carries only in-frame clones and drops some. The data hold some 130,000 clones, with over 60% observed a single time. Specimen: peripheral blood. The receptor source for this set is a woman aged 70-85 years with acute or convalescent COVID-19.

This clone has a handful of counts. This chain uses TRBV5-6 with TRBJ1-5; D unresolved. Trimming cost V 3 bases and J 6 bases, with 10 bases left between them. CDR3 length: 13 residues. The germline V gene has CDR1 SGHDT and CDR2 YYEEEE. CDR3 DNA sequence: TGTGCCAGCAGCTCCGGCCGGGGTCAGCCCCAGCATTTT. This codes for CASSSGRGQPQHF. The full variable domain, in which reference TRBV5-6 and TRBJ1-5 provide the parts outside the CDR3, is DAGVTQSPTHLIKTRGQQVTLRCSPKSGHDTVSWYQQALGQGPQFIFQYYEEEERQRGNFPDRFSGHQFPNYSSELNVNALLLGDSALYLCASSSGRGQPQHFGDGTRLSIL.

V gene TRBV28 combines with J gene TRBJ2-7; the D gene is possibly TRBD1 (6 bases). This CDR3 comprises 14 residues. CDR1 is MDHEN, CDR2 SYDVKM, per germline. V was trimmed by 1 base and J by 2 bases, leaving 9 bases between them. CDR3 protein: CASSLYRVPYEQYF. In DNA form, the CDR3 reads TGTGCCAGCAGTTTATACAGGGTTCCCTACGAGCAGTACTTC.

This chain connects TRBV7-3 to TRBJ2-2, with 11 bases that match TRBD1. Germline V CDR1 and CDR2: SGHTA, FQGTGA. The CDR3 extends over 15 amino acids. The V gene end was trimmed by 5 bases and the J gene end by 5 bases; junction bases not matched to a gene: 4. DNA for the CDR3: TGTGCCAGCAGCATAGGACAGGGGGCAACCGGGGAGCTGTTTTTT. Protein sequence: CASSIGQGATGELFF.

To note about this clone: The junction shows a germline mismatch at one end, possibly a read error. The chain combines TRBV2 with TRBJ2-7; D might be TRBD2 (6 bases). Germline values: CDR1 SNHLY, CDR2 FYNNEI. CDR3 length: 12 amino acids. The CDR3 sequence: CASSEPRRVELF. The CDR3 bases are TGTGCCAGCAGTGAACCGCGGAGGGTTGAACTCTTC.

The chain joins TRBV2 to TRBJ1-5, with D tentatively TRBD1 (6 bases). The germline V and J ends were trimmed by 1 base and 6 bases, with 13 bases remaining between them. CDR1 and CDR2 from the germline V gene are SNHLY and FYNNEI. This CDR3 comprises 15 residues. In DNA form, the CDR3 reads TGTGCCAGCAGTGAAGGCGGACAGCAACGTCAGCCCCAGCATTTT. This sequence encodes CASSEGGQQRQPQHF.

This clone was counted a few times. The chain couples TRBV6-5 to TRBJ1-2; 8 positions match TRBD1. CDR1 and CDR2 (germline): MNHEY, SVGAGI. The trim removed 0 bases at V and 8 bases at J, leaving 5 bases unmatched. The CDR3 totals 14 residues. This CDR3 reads CASSYSQGALGYTF. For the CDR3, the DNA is TGTGCCAGCAGTTACTCGCAGGGGGCCTTGGGCTACACCTTC.

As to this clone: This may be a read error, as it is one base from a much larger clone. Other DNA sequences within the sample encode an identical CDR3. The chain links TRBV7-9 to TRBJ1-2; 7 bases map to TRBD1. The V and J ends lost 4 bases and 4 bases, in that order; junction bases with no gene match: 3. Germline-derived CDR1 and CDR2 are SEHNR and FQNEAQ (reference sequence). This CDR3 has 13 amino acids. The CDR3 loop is CASSSGDSYGYTF. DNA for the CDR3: TGTGCCAGCAGCTCAGGGGACAGCTATGGCTACACCTTC.

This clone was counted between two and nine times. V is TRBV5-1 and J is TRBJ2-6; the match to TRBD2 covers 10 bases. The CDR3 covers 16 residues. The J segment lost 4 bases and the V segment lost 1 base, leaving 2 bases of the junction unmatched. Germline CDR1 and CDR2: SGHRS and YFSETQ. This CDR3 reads CASSLTSGAGANVLTF. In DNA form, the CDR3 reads TGCGCCAGCAGCTTGACTAGCGGGGCCGGGGCCAACGTCCTGACTTTC.

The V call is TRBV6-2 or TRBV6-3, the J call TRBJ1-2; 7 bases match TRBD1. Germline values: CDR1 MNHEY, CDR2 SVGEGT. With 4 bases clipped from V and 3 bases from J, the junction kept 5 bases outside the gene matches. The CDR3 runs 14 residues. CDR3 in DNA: TGTGCCAGCAGTTCGGGACAGTGGGACTATGGCTACACCTTC. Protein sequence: CASSSGQWDYGYTF.

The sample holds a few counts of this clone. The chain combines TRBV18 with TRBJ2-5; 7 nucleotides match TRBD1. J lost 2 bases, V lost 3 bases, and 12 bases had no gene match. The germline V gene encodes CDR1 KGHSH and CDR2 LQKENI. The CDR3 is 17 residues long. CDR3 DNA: TGTGCCAGCTCACCCCAAGACAGGGAAACGATACAAGAGACCCAGTACTTC. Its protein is CASSPQDRETIQETQYF.

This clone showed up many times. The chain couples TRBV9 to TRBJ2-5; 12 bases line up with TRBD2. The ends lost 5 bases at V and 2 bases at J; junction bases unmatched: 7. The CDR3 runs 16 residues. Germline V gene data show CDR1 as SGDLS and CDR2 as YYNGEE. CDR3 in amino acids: CASSLSSGGDQETQYF. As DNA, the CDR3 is TGTGCCAGCAGTCTATCTAGCGGGGGGGATCAAGAGACCCAGTACTTC.

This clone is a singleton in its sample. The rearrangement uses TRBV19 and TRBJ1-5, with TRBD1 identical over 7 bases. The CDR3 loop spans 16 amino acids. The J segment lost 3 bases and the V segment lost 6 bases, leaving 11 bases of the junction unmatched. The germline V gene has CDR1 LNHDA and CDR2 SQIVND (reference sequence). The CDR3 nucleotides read TGTGCCAGTAGAAGGCACGGACAGGAGGTCAATCAGCCCCAGCATTTT. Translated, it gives CASRRHGQEVNQPQHF.

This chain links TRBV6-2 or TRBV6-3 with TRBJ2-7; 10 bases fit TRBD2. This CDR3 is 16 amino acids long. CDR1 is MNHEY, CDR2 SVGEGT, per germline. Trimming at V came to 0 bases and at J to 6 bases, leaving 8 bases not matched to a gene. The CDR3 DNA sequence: TGTGCCAGCAGTTACTCAGCGGGGGGGCCAGGCGGCGAGCAGTACTTC. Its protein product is CASSYSAGGPGGEQYF.

CDR3 nucleotide sequence: TGTGCCAGCAGCGGGGGGGCCCATAATTCACCCCTCCACTTT. This encodes CASSGGAHNSPLHF. The rearrangement joins TRBV6-5 to TRBJ1-6; tentatively, D is TRBD1 (6 bases). Deletions cut 6 bases from V and 5 bases from J, with 11 bases between. The CDR3 totals 14 residues. The germline gives CDR1 MNHEY, CDR2 SVGAGI.

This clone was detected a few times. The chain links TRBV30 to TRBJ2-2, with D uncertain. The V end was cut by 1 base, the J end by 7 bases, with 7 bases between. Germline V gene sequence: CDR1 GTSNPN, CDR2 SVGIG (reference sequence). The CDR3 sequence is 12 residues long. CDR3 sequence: CAWSEESGELFF. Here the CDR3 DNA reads TGTGCCTGGAGTGAAGAGAGCGGGGAGCTGTTTTTT. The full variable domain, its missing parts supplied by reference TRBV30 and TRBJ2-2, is SQTIHQWPATLVQPVGSPLSLECTVEGTSNPNLYWYRQAAGRGLQLLFYSVGIGQISSEVPQNLSASRPQDRQFILSSKKLLLSDSGFYLCAWSEESGELFFGEGSRLTVL.

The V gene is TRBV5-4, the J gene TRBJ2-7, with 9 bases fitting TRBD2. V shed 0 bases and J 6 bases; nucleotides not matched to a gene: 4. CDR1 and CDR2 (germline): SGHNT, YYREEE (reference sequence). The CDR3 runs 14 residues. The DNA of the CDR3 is TGTGCCAGCAGCTTGGAAGCGGGAGGACGCGAGCAGTACTTC. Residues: CASSLEAGGREQYF.

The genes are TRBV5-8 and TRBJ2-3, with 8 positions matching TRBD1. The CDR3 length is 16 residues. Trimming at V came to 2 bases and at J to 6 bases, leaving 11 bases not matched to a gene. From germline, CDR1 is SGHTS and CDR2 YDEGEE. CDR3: CASSFGWQGARDTQYF. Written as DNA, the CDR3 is TGTGCCAGCAGCTTCGGATGGCAGGGGGCCCGGGATACGCAGTATTTT.

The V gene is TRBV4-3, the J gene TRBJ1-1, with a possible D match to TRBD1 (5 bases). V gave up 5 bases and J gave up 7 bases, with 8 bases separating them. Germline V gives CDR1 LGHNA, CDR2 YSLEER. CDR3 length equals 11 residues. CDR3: CASSWGSEAFF. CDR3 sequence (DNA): TGCGCCAGCAGCTGGGGCAGTGAAGCTTTCTTT.

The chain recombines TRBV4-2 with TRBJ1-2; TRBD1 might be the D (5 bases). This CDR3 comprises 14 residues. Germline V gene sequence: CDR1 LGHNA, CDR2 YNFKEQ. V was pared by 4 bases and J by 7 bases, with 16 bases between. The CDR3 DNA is TGTGCCAGCAGCCCCCGACTTATGGGGGGTGGCTACACCTTC. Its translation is CASSPRLMGGGYTF.

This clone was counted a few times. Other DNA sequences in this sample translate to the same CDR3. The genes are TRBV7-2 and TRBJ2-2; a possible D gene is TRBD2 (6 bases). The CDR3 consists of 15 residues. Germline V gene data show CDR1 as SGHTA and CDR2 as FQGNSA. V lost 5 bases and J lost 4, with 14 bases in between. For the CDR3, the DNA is TGTGCCAGCAGCCCTGGTGGGGGAGGCACCGGGGAGCTGTTTTTT. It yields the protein CASSPGGGGTGELFF. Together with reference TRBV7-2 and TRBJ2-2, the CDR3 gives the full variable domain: GAGVSQSPSNKVTEKGKDVELRCDPISGHTALYWYRQSLGQGLEFLIYFQGNSAPDKSGLPSDRFSAERTGGSVSTLTIQRTQQEDSAVYLCASSPGGGGTGELFFGEGSRLTVL.

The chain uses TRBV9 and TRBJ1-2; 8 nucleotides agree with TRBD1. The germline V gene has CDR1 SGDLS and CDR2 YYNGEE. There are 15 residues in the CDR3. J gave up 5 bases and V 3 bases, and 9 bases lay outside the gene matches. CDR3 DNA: TGTGCCAGCAGCGCACGGACAGGGCAGGGTTATGGCTACACCTTC. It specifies CASSARTGQGYGYTF.

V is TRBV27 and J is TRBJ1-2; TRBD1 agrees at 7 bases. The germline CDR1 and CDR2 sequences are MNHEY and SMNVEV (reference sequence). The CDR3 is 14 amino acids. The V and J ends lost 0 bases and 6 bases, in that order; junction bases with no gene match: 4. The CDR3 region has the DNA TGTGCCAGCAGTTTATCGGCAGGGGGAAATGGCTACACCTTC. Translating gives CASSLSAGGNGYTF.

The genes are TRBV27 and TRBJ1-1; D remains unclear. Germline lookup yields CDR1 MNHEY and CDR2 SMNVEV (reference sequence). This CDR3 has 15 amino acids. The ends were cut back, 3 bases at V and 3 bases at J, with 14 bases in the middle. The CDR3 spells CASSFRRGRYTEAFF. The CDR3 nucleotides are TGTGCCAGCAGTTTTCGAAGAGGTCGGTACACTGAAGCTTTCTTT.

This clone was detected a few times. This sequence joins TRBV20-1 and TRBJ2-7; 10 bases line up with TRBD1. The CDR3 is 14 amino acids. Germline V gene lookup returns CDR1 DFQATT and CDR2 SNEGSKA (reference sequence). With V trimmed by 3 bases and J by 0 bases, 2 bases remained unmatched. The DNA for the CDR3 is TGCAGTGCTAGTCGACAGGGGGCCTCCTACGAGCAGTACTTC. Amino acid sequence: CSASRQGASYEQYF.